The subject of this entry is one T cell receptor beta chain. The antigen remains undetermined. The sample belongs to a study of blood T cells in healthy people across ages. Study observations and caveats: Per-million-T-cell TCR beta diversity fell roughly linearly with age. For the donors, CMV status was unknown and possibly confounded expanded clonotype changes. Naive T cell percentage strongly correlated with TCR beta diversity.

Through a sample-barcoded 5' primer and a J-beta primer mix, a second PCR was run for roughly 7 to 11 cycles. Each CDR3 protein gets one entry after TCRdb re-called the 5' RACE reads with MiXCR. In the table there are some 790,000 distinct CDR3 sequences, 25% to 35% of which are singletons. CDR3 length equals 16 residues. Deletions cut 0 bases from V and 1 base from J, with 12 bases between. Germline V gene lookup returns CDR1 ENHRY and CDR2 SYGVKD. The clonotype was recovered from a woman older than 75 in good health. The chain is built from TRBV10-3 and TRBJ1-1; unclear D gene. The sample consisted of blood. In DNA, the CDR3 is TGTGCCATCAGTGAGTCGTCCGCGCACACGAACACTGAAGCTTTCTTT. Protein sequence: CAISESSAHTNTEAFF.